This T cell receptor beta chain was sequenced for a study of T cell responses to AZD1222 COVID-19 vaccine. The overall study: The analysis combined second doses at about 4 or about 12 weeks. Study-level points and caveats: Once two AZD1222 doses were given, Spike-specific TCR breadth and depth went up. There were vaccine-associated CD4 TCRs across spike, dominant at 160-218 and 743-854. The sample set comprised mostly white British donors with more females, and clonal diversity was possibly underestimated.

Sequencing used immunoSEQ multiplex PCR; TCRdb keeps in-frame clones, though not all of them. This sample has roughly 140,000 clones; roughly 91% occur once, and the top ten carry 5.1%. Germline values: CDR1 LNHNV, CDR2 YYDKDF (reference sequence). The ends were cut back, 0 bases at V and 7 bases at J, with 4 bases in the middle. The CDR3 consists of 12 residues. Comment on this clone: Antigen: not known.

The sequencing used peripheral blood, collected on day 0 of AZD1222 vaccination. The chain employs TRBV15 and TRBJ1-5; no firm D call. This TCR derives from an adult in good health. In nucleotides, the CDR3 is TGTGCCACCAGCAGAGATCGGCAGCCCCAGCATTTT. It yields the protein CATSRDRQPQHF.